A single sample is the source of the 13 T cell receptor beta chains below, sequenced in a study of T cells after somatic rescue of genetic block. Repertoires were generated with immunoSEQ multiplex PCR, while TCRdb's copy carries only in-frame clones and drops some. Of some 74,000 clones listed, around 90% are singletons. Sequencing was carried out using peripheral blood mononuclear cells (PBMCs). The receptors originated from a man aged 30-40 years.

This clone occurred a few times. The J gene is TRBJ2-1, the V gene TRBV7-9; D perhaps matches TRBD1 (5 bases). Trimming took 6 bases from V and 5 from J, leaving 17 bases between them. The CDR3 covers 15 residues. Germline-derived CDR1 and CDR2 are SEHNR and FQNEAQ (reference sequence). The DNA for the CDR3 is TGTGCCAGCAGACCGGCCGCCGACAGAAACAATGAGCAGTTCTTC. This codes for CASRPAADRNNEQFF.

This clone was observed a few times. The chain employs TRBV6-5 and TRBJ2-5, with D perhaps matching TRBD2 (6 bases). The V gene's germline CDR1 is MNHEY and CDR2 SVGAGI. V lost 0 bases and J lost 4, with 12 bases in between. CDR3 length equals 15 residues. The CDR3 bases are TGTGCCAGCAGTTACTCGAGTCTAGCGTCAGAGACCCAGTACTTC. As protein: CASSYSSLASETQYF.

The V call is TRBV6-5, the J call TRBJ1-5, with TRBD1 matching 7 bases. V gave up 3 bases and J gave up 0 bases; unmatched junction bases: 5. The CDR3 contains 16 residues. From germline, CDR1 is MNHEY and CDR2 SVGAGI. CDR3 DNA: TGTGCCAGCAGTTATGAAGACAGGGATAGCAATCAGCCCCAGCATTTT. Translating gives CASSYEDRDSNQPQHF.

This clone is a singleton in its sample. Other nucleotide sequences from this sample produce the same CDR3. The rearrangement uses TRBV29-1 and TRBJ2-3; TRBD2 matches 10 bases. Germline-derived CDR1 and CDR2 are SQVTM and ANQGSEA. Losses at the gene ends were 5 bases for V and 2 bases for J; bases not matched to a gene: 7. The length of the CDR3 is 15 residues. The CDR3 reads CSVSRTSGFTDTQYF. The CDR3 DNA reads as TGCAGCGTTTCAAGGACTAGCGGCTTCACAGATACGCAGTATTTT.

V is TRBV6-1 and J is TRBJ2-5; 9 bases fit TRBD1. After removal of 7 bases from V and 0 bases from J, the junction contained 6 bases not matched to a gene. The CDR3 is made up of 15 amino acids. The germline gives CDR1 MNHNS, CDR2 SASEGT. This CDR3 reads CASNSGQGNQETQYF. In nucleotides, the CDR3 is TGTGCCAGCAATTCGGGACAGGGTAACCAAGAGACCCAGTACTTC.

The chain has TRBV5-1 and TRBJ1-4; D is undetermined. CDR1 SGHRS and CDR2 YFSETQ come from the germline V gene. The CDR3 loop spans 14 amino acids. V lost 0 bases, J lost 4 bases, and 7 bases lay in between. The CDR3 loop is CASSLDSLNEKLFF. The CDR3 coding sequence is TGCGCCAGCAGCTTGGACAGCCTTAATGAAAAACTGTTTTTT. The whole variable domain, filled in from reference TRBV5-1 and TRBJ1-4, reads KAGVTQTPRYLIKTRGQQVTLSCSPISGHRSVSWYQQTPGQGLQFLFEYFSETQRNKGNFPGRFSGRQFSNSRSEMNVSTLELGDSALYLCASSLDSLNEKLFFGSGTQLSVL.

The chain couples TRBV28 to TRBJ2-7, with D possibly called TRBD1 or TRBD2 (5 bases each). V was shortened by 6 bases and J by 3 bases, with 15 bases between the two germline ends. This CDR3 spans 14 amino acids. Germline V lookup: CDR1 MDHEN, CDR2 SYDVKM. In nucleotides, the CDR3 is TGTGCCAGCAGCAACCGGGGCCGAGTCTACGAGCAGTACTTC. Protein sequence: CASSNRGRVYEQYF.

The rearrangement joins TRBV5-8 to TRBJ2-3; 7 bases map to TRBD2. CDR3 length equals 16 residues. Per germline, CDR1 SGHTS and CDR2 YDEGEE. Trimming at V came to 5 bases and at J to 2 bases, leaving 11 bases not matched to a gene. This CDR3 is CASSSLGTTYTDTQYF. DNA for the CDR3: TGTGCCAGCAGTTCACTCGGGACTACCTACACAGATACGCAGTATTTT.

The rearrangement links TRBV5-4 to TRBJ2-3; 8 bases map to TRBD2. The CDR3 runs to 15 residues. V lost 1 base, J lost 2 bases, and 3 bases stayed unmatched. Germline-derived CDR1 and CDR2 are SGHNT and YYREEE (reference sequence). The CDR3 here is CASSLTSGNTDTQYF. In DNA, the CDR3 is TGTGCCAGCAGCTTGACTAGCGGAAACACAGATACGCAGTATTTT.

This sequence joins TRBV6-1 and TRBJ2-7, with 10 nucleotides matching TRBD1. Germline V gene lookup returns CDR1 MNHNS and CDR2 SASEGT. The CDR3 totals 17 residues. Losses at the gene ends were 0 bases for V and 2 bases for J; bases not matched to a gene: 7. CDR3 amino acids: CASSEALVGTGAYEQYF. The CDR3 region has the DNA TGTGCCAGCAGTGAAGCCCTAGTCGGGACAGGGGCCTACGAGCAGTACTTC.

To note about this clone: An end of the junction does not agree with germline; a read error may underlie this. CDR3 loop: CASSSGQGYGEQHF. In DNA, the CDR3 is TGTGCCAGCAGCTCGGGACAGGGCTACGGGGAGCAGCACTTC. The chain is built from TRBV7-9 and TRBJ2-7; 9 bases are a match to TRBD1. The CDR3 sequence is 14 residues long. The germline V gene has CDR1 SEHNR and CDR2 FQNEAQ (reference sequence).

V and J are TRBV9 and TRBJ1-1; 7 nucleotides agree with TRBD1. The V segment lost 3 bases and the J segment 7 bases; nucleotides outside the gene matches: 3. Per germline, CDR1 SGDLS and CDR2 YYNGEE. The CDR3 contains 12 residues. In DNA form, the CDR3 reads TGTGCCAGCAGCGAAGGGACAGATGAAGCTTTCTTT. Protein sequence: CASSEGTDEAFF.

This clone was found once. The DNA for the CDR3 is TGTGCCAGCAGCGTAGTCAGTAACTATGGCTACACCTTC. It is translated as CASSVVSNYGYTF. V usage is TRBV9 and J usage is TRBJ1-2; D is unresolved. The V gene's germline CDR1 is SGDLS and CDR2 YYNGEE. The CDR3 is made up of 13 amino acids. Between the trimmed V and J ends, which lost 0 bases and 1 base, there was a span of 4 bases.